This T cell receptor beta chain was documented in a study of blood T cell repertoires in COVID-19. Background on the study: PBMCs, B-cell-depleted T cells, or T cells were the source of the cDNA or gDNA that made up the material.

This clone occurred once. The germline V gene has CDR1 MDHEN and CDR2 SYDVKM. The CDR3 has 15 residues. J was trimmed by 6 bases and V by 6 bases; bases with no gene match: 9. As processed by the authors: Researchers report that nucleated cell counts were estimated from reference gene primer amplification. Profiling relied on immunoSEQ multiplex PCR, and the TCRdb table lists in-frame clones only, not all of them. The V and J calls and the clone size are those of that table, but D and trimming were determined from the DNA. The sample carries 50,000 or so clones, around 88% recorded once. V gene TRBV28 combines with J gene TRBJ1-5; 9 bases agree with TRBD1. Sequences were obtained from peripheral blood. The sequence derives from a woman older than 75 with acute or convalescent COVID-19. The CDR3 nucleotides read TGTGCCAGCAGAACACCACAGGGGGCGGGTCAGCCCCAGCATTTT. Translation: CASRTPQGAGQPQHF. Full variable domain (outside the CDR3, taken from reference TRBV28 and TRBJ1-5): DVKVTQSSRYLVKRTGEKVFLECVQDMDHENMFWYRQDPGLGLRLIYFSYDVKMKEKGDIPEGYSVSREKKERFSLILESASTNQTSMYLCASRTPQGAGQPQHFGDGTRLSIL.